This T cell receptor beta chain originates from a study of T cells in Graves' hyperthyroidism and ophthalmopathy. Inclusion characteristics of ophthalmopathy patients comprised a Clinical Activity Score of at least 3, a NOSPECS grade of at least 4, and duration under 3 months. CDR1 and CDR2 from the germline V gene are MNHEY and SVGEGT. The V segment lost 3 bases and the J segment 1 base; nucleotides outside the gene matches: 5. The CDR3 extends over 15 amino acids. This clonotype was detected a few times. What it binds is unknown. Amplification of TCR beta CDR3 regions was performed using RNA transcripts as template. Using the HTBI primer set, a first-round RT-PCR was run on the TCR CDR3. TCRdb independently ran MiXCR on the multiplex PCR reads; one entry per CDR3 protein. This table has about 520,000 distinct CDR3 sequences, about 24% appearing once. Findings and limits, study-wide: Researchers report that a 13 V-J model separated ophthalmopathy from stable hyperthyroidism.

This receptor was taken from a woman younger than 45 with Graves' ophthalmopathy. The sample taken for sequencing was blood. The V call is TRBV6-2 or TRBV6-3, the J call TRBJ1-1, with 7 bases that match TRBD1. The CDR3 sequence: CASSYTGQQNTEAFF. CDR3 coding DNA: TGTGCCAGCAGTTATACGGGACAGCAGAACACTGAAGCTTTCTTT.